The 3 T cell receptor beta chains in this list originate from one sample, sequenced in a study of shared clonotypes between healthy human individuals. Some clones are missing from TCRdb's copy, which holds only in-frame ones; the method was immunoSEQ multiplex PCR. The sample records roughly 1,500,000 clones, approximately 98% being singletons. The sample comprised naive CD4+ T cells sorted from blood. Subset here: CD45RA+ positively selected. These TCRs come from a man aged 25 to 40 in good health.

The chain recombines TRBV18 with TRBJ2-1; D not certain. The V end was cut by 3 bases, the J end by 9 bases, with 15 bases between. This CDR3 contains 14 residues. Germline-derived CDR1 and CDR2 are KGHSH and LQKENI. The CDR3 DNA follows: TGTGCCAGCTCACCCCTGCTTGGAGAAGGTGAGCAGTTCTTC. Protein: CASSPLLGEGEQFF.

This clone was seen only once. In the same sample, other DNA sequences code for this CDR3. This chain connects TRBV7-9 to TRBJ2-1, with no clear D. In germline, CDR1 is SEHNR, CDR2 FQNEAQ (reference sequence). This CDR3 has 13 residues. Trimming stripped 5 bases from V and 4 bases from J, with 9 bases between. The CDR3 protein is CASSPRVYNEQFF. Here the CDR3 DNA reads TGTGCCAGCAGCCCCCGGGTGTACAATGAGCAGTTCTTC.

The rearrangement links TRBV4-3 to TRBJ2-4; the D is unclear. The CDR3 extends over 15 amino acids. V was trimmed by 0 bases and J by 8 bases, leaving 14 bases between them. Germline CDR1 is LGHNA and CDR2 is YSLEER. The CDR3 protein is CASSQDRAFRDIQYF. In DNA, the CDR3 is TGCGCCAGCAGCCAAGATAGGGCGTTTCGGGACATTCAGTACTTC.